The T cell receptor (delta chain) under discussion was sequenced for a study of γδ T cells in repeated Plasmodium falciparum infection. Study-wide context: Malian children with intense seasonal malaria exposure were compared with matched Australian children. Timepoints: baseline, immediately before selected infections, and 21 days after every infection.

Bulk repertoires came from Vgamma9/Vdelta2+ or Vdelta2-negative gammadelta T cells flow-sorted from PBMC. Points from the study as a whole: Malian children's Vdelta2-negative repertoires appeared more expanded and less diverse than Australians'.

TCRdb redid the clone calls on the multiplex PCR reads with CATT. The repertoire includes roughly 93,000 delta-chain clones, less than 1% of them detected once, and around 9.6% sits in the top ten. CDR3 length: 21 amino acids. Germline loops: CDR1 GEAIGNYY, CDR2 EKD. Comments on this clone: As yet, its antigen is unknown. TCRdb's protein for this DNA is that of a much larger clone and differs from the translation at residue 18, likely a read error; the protein shown is the DNA translation.

The rearrangement uses TRDV2 and TRDJ3; 13 nucleotides line up with TRDD3. The sequenced material came from gamma-delta T cells from blood. The receptor was derived from a pool of human donors (malaria-infected and uninfected, not separated). The CDR3 protein is CACDIVLGDTVSSWDTRKMFF. The DNA of the CDR3 is TGTGCCTGTGATATCGTACTGGGGGATACGGTCAGCTCCTGGGACACCCGAAAGATGTTTTTC.